These 7 T cell receptor beta chains were all obtained from the same sample, sequenced in a study of shared clonotypes between healthy human individuals. Profiling relied on immunoSEQ multiplex PCR, and the TCRdb table lists in-frame clones only, not all of them. The sample records millions of clones, around 95% being singletons. Sequencing was performed on naive CD4+ T cells sorted from blood. The subset is: CD45RA+ positively selected. Every receptor here comes from a man aged 18 to 30 in good health.

Comment on this clone: The sample holds other DNA sequences that translate to the same CDR3. The CDR3 sequence: CASSSGGPYEQYF. The CDR3 DNA reads TGCGCCAGCAGCTCCGGGGGGCCCTACGAGCAGTACTTC. The rearrangement uses TRBV5-1 and TRBJ2-7, with D tentatively TRBD2 (7 bases). This CDR3 is 13 amino acids long. The germline gives CDR1 SGHRS, CDR2 YFSETQ. V shed 3 bases and J shed 2 bases, with 9 bases lying between them.

This rearrangement joins TRBV5-1 to TRBJ1-1; TRBD1 matches at 9 bases. Germline V CDR1 and CDR2: SGHRS, YFSETQ. Germline trimming cut 3 bases from V and 11 bases from J; bases unmatched to any gene: 8. The CDR3 has 13 amino acids. The CDR3 loop is CASSSEGQGGAFF. CDR3 DNA: TGCGCCAGCAGCTCGGAGGGACAGGGTGGGGCTTTCTTT.

V and J are TRBV19 and TRBJ2-5; unclear D gene. Germline V CDR1 and CDR2: LNHDA, SQIVND (reference sequence). This CDR3 is 14 amino acids long. Trimming left V 2 bases short and J 1 base short, with 8 bases between. For the CDR3, the DNA is TGTGCCAGTAGTATAAGTAGCCCCCAAGAGACCCAGTACTTC. This sequence encodes CASSISSPQETQYF.

V and J are TRBV9 and TRBJ1-1; D gene uncertain. V was pared by 1 base and J by 1 base, with 8 bases between. Germline V gene sequence: CDR1 SGDLS, CDR2 YYNGEE. CDR3 length: 14 residues. For the CDR3, the DNA is TGTGCCAGCAGCGTAATGGCGACGAACACTGAAGCTTTCTTT. It is translated as CASSVMATNTEAFF.

With regard to this clone: A much larger clonotype is one base distant, so this may be a read error. This sample also contains other DNA sequences that code for the same CDR3. The DNA for the CDR3 is TGTGCCAGCTCACCACCCGGCAGGAGCTCCTACGAGCAGTACTTC. Protein sequence: CASSPPGRSSYEQYF. The chain joins TRBV18 to TRBJ2-7, with D hard to call. Trimming removed 0 bases from V and 0 bases from J, with 9 bases in between. The CDR3 is 15 amino acids. Germline CDR1 KGHSH, CDR2 LQKENI.

The chain is built from TRBV25-1 and TRBJ2-7; D not resolved. Looked up from germline, CDR1 is MGHDK and CDR2 is SYGVNS. This CDR3 comprises 11 residues. The DNA for the CDR3 is TGTACCGCGCTGGGAATGTACGAGCAGTACTTC. Translating it yields CTALGMYEQYF.

The chain carries TRBV7-2 and TRBJ2-1, with 7 positions matching TRBD2. Germline V CDR1 and CDR2: SGHTA, FQGNSA. The CDR3 is made up of 15 amino acids. The V gene end was trimmed by 0 bases and the J gene end by 5 bases; junction bases not matched to a gene: 4. The CDR3 here is CASSLAPLADNEQFF. CDR3 coding DNA: TGTGCCAGCAGCTTAGCCCCGCTAGCGGACAATGAGCAGTTCTTC.